The clone carrying this T cell receptor (beta chain) was counted once. Its cognate antigen is unknown. These data come from a study of cytomegalovirus exposure and HLA in healthy donors. 13 Jbeta primers and 60 Vbeta primers were used for the PCR. Sequencing used immunoSEQ multiplex PCR; TCRdb keeps in-frame clones, though not all of them. The repertoire holds some 110,000 clones, with around 77% as singletons. The donors, nominally healthy at sampling, likely had unrecorded immune exposures. Study observations and caveats: TCR beta sequences reportedly predicted most subjects' HLA-A and HLA-B alleles accurately. Most TCR sequences were seen very rarely across donors, but some public TCRs occurred in many. Three of the chains that were CMV-associated were confirmed in vitro to be specific for CMV antigens.

The CDR3 runs 15 residues. CDR1 and CDR2 (germline): MNHEY, SMNVEV (reference sequence). Trimming at V came to 2 bases and at J to 6 bases, leaving 8 bases not matched to a gene. The source of this sequence is a woman in her 40s in good health and CMV-seropositive. The J gene is TRBJ2-3, the V gene TRBV27, with TRBD2 matching over 7 bases. The sequencing sample was made of PBMCs. The CDR3 sequence: CASSLTSLGGDTQYF. The DNA for the CDR3 is TGTGCCAGCAGTTTAACTAGCCTCGGGGGGGATACGCAGTATTTT.